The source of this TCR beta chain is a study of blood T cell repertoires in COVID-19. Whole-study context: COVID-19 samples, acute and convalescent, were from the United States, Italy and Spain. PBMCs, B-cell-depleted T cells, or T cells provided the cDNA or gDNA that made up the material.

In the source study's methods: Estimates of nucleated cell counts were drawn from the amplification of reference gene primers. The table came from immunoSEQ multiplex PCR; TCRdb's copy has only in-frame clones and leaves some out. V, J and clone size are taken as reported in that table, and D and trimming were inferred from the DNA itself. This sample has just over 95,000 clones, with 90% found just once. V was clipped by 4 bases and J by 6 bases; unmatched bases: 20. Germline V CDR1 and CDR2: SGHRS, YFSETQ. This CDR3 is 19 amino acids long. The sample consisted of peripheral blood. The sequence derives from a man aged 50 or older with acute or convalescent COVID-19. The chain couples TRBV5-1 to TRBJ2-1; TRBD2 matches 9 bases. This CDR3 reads CASSPKRDGTSSLINEQFF. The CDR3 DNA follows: TGCGCCAGCAGCCCAAAGCGCGACGGGACTAGCTCTCTCATCAATGAGCAGTTCTTC. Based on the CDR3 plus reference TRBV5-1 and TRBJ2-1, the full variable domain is KAGVTQTPRYLIKTRGQQVTLSCSPISGHRSVSWYQQTPGQGLQFLFEYFSETQRNKGNFPGRFSGRQFSNSRSEMNVSTLELGDSALYLCASSPKRDGTSSLINEQFFGPGTRLTVL.